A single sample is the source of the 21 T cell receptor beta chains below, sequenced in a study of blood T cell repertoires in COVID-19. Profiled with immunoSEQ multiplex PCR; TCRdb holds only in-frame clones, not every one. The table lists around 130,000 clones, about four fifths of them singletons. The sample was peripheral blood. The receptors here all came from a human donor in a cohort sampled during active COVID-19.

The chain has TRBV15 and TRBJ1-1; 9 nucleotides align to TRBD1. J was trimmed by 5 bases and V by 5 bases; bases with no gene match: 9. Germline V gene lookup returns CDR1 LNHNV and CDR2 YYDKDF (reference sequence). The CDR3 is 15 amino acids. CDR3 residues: CATSGDRVYGTEAFF. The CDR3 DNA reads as TGTGCCACCAGCGGGGACAGGGTTTATGGGACTGAAGCTTTCTTT.

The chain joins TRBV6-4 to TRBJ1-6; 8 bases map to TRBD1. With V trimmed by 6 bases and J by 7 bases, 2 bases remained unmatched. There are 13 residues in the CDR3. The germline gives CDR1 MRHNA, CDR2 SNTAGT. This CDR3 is CASRSGGNSPLHF. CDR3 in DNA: TGTGCCAGCAGGTCAGGGGGCAATTCACCCCTCCACTTT.

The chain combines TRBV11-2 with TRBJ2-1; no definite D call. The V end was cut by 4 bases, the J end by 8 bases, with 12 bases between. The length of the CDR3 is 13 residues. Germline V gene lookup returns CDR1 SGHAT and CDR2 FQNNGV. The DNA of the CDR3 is TGTGCCAGCAGCTCCTTCCGCGGCGATGAGCAGTTCTTC. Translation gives CASSSFRGDEQFF. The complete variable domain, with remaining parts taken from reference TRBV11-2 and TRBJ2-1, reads EAGVAQSPRYKIIEKRQSVAFWCNPISGHATLYWYQQILGQGPKLLIQFQNNGVVDDSQLPKDRFSAERLKGVDSTLKIQPAKLEDSAVYLCASSSFRGDEQFFGPGTRLTVL.

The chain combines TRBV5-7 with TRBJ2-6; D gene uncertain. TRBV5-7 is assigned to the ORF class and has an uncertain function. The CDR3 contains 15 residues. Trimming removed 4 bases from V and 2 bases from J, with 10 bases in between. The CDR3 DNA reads TGTGCCAGCAGCATTATAGTCCCTGGGGCCAACGTCCTGACTTTC. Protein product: CASSIIVPGANVLTF.

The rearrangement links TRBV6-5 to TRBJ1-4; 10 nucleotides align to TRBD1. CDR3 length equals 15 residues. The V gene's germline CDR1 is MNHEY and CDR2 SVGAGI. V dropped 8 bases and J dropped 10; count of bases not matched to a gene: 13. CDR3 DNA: TGTGCCAGCTCCAATCGGGACAGGGGAGGGCGAAAACTGTTTTTT. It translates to CASSNRDRGGRKLFF.

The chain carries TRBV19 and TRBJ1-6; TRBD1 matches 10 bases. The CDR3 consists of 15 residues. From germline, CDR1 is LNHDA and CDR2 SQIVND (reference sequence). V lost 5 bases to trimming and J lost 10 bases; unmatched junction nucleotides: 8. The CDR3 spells CASSLRDRGSSPLHF. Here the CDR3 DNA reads TGTGCCAGTAGTCTGAGGGACAGGGGATCGTCACCCCTCCACTTT.

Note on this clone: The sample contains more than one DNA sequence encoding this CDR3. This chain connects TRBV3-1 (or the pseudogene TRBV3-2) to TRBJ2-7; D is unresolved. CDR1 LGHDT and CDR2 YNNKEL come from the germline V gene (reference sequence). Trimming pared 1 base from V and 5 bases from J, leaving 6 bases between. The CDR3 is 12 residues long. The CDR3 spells CASSQVVHEQYF. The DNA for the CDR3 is TGTGCCAGCAGCCAAGTCGTCCACGAGCAGTACTTC.

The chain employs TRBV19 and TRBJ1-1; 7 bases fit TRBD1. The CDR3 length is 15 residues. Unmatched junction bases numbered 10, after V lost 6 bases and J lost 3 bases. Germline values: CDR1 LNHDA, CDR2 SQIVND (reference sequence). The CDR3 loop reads CASSNSQGVDTEAFF. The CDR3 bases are TGTGCCAGTAGCAATAGCCAGGGGGTGGACACTGAAGCTTTCTTT.

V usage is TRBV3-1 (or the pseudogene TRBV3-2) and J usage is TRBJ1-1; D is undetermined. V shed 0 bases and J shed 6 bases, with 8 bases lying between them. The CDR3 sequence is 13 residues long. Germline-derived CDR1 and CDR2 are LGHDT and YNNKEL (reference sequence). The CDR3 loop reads CASSQDLSAEAFF. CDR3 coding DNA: TGTGCCAGCAGCCAAGATCTCAGCGCTGAAGCTTTCTTT.

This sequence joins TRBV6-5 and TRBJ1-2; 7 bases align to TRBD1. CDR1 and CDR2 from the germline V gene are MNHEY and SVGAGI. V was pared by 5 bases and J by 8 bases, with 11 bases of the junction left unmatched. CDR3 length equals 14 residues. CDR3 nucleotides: TGTGCCAGCAGTCCTCGGGACAGCCTCCGAGGCTACACCTTC. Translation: CASSPRDSLRGYTF.

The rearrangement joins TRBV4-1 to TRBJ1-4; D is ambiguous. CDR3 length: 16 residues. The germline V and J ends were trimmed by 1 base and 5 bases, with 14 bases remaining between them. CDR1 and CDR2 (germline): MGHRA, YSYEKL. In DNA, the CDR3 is TGCGCCAGCAGCCAAGGAGGGAGACAAGCAAATGAAAAACTGTTTTTT. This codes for CASSQGGRQANEKLFF.

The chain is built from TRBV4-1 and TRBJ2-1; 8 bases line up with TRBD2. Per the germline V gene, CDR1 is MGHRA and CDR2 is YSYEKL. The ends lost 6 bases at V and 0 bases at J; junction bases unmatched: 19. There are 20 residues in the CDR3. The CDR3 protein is CASSTGARGVPYLSYNEQFF. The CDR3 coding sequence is TGCGCCAGCAGTACGGGGGCGCGGGGGGTCCCTTATCTCTCCTACAATGAGCAGTTCTTC.

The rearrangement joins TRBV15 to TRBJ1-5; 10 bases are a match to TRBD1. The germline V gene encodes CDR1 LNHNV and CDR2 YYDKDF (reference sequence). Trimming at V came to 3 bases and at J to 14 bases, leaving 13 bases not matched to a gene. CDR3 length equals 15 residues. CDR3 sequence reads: CATSSGDRGTGTKHF. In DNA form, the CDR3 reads TGTGCCACCAGCAGCGGGGACAGGGGCACTGGGACAAAGCATTTT.

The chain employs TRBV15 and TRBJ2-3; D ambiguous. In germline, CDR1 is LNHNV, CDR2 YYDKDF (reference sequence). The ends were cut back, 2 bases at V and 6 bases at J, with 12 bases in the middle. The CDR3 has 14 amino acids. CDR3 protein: CATSRSSREDTQYF. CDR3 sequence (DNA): TGTGCCACCAGCAGATCCTCTAGAGAGGATACGCAGTATTTT.

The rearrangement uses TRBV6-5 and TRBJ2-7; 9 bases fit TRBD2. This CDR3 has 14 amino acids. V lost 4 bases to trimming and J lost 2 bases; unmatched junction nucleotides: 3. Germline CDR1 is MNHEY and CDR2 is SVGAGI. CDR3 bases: TGTGCCAGCAGTTCTAGCGGGGTTACCTACGAGCAGTACTTC. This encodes CASSSSGVTYEQYF.

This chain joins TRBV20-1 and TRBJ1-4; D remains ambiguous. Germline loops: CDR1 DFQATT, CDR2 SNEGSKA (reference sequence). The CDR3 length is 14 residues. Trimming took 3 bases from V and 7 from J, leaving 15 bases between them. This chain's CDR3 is CSASEPGRGEKLFF. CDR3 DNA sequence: TGCAGTGCTAGTGAGCCCGGGAGAGGTGAAAAACTGTTTTTT.

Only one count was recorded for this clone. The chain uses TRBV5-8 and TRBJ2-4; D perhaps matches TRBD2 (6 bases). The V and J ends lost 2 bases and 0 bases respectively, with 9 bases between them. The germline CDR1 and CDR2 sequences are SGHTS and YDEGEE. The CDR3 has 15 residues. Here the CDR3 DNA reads TGTGCCAGCAGCTTTGGGGGGACAGCCAAAAACATTCAGTACTTC. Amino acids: CASSFGGTAKNIQYF.

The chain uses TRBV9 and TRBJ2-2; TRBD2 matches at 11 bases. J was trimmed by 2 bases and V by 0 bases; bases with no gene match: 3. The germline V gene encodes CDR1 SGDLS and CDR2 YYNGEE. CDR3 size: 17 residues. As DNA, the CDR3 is TGTGCCAGCAGCGTAGCTAGCGGGGGGACCAACACCGGGGAGCTGTTTTTT. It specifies CASSVASGGTNTGELFF.

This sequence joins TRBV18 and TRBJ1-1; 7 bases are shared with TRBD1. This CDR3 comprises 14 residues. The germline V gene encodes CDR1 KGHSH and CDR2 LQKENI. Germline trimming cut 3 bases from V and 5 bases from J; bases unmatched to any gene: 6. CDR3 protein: CASSPTGWGTEAFF. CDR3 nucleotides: TGTGCCAGCTCACCGACAGGGTGGGGGACTGAAGCTTTCTTT.

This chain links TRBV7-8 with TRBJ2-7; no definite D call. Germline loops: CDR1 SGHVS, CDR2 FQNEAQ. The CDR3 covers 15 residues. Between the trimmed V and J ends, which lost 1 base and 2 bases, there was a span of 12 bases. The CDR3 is CASSLGGATAYEQYF. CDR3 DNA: TGTGCCAGCAGCTTAGGCGGCGCGACTGCCTACGAGCAGTACTTC. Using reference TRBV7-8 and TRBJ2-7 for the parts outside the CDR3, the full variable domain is GAGVSQSPRYKVAKRGQDVALRCDPISGHVSLFWYQQALGQGPEFLTYFQNEAQLDKSGLPSDRFFAERPEGSVSTLKIQRTQQEDSAVYLCASSLGGATAYEQYFGPGTRLTVT.

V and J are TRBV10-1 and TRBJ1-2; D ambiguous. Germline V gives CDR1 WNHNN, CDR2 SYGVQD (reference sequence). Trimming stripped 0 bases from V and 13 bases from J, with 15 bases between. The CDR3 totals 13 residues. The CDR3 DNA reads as TGCGCCAGCAGTGAGTCGATCGGCGGCGCCGTCACCTTC. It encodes CASSESIGGAVTF.